This entry features one T cell receptor (beta chain) sequence. Its antigen is still unknown. The entry originates in a study of OX40 agonist ivuxolimab in advanced cancers. Study overall: Ivuxolimab, an antibody that agonizes OX40 (CD134), was administered to the patients. At roughly 80% male, the cohort had a mean age of approximately 64 years, ranging from about 20 to 80. Whole-study results and caveats: Nonresponders, in some cases, also had low normalized T-cell clonal expansion.

Germline V gives CDR1 SGHNT, CDR2 YENEEA. This CDR3 contains 12 residues. V was pared by 1 base and J by 11 bases, with 11 bases between. The assay was immunoSEQ multiplex PCR, and TCRdb's table has in-frame clones only and misses some. The sample lists about 67,000 clones, approximately 93% occurring once. The specimen comprised CD4+ or CD8+ T cells sorted from blood, sampled in a trial of the OX40 agonist ivuxolimab. The receptor was isolated from an adult with an advanced solid tumor such as melanoma, head and neck, liver or kidney cancer. The genes are TRBV11-3 and TRBJ1-1; D uncertain. CDR3 bases: TGTGCCAGCAGCTTAGGAGGCTGGGAGGCTTTCTTT. This translates into CASSLGGWEAFF.